The rows below give T cell receptor beta chains drawn from one sample of a study of human T cells and chemical hapten exposure. TCRdb ran MiXCR on the RACE reads and lists one entry per CDR3 protein. Among under 150,000 distinct CDR3 sequences listed, about 12% were seen once. Specimen: whole blood, collected in connection with sensitization to the hapten diphenylcyclopropenone (DPC). The source of these receptors is a woman between 45 and 60 years old with alopecia areata. Some clones in this sample may be carry-over from other donors' samples. The CDR3 runs from the conserved cysteine through the conserved F or W. D genes are given only for firm matches. For some rows the clone size is stated as once, few or many, or as a class when expanded; others skip it.

size,D,V,J,length,DNA,CDR3
NA,NA,TRBV20-1,TRBJ2-7,12,TGCAGTGCTAGGGAGACCTCCTACGAGCAGTACTTC,CSARETSYEQYF
many,NA,TRBV7-6,TRBJ2-2,11,TGTGCCAGCAGCTTAGGCCGGGAGCTGTTTTTT,CASSLGRELFF
few,TRBD1,TRBV27,TRBJ1-6,18,TGTGCCAGCAGTTTATCTTACAGGGGAAGCTCCTATAATTCACCCCTCCACTTT,CASSLSYRGSSYNSPLHF
NA,NA,TRBV6-5,TRBJ1-2,15,TGTGCCAGCAGTTTAGGCCTAGGCGGTAACTATGGCTACACCTTC,CASSLGLGGNYGYTF
NA,TRBD1,TRBV11-1,TRBJ1-1,14,TGTGCCAGCAGCTTATCGGACAGGGGGCTCTCCGCTTTCTTT,CASSLSDRGLSAFF
many,NA,TRBV20-1,TRBJ1-6,14,TGCAGTGCTAGGTGGGGTCAGGGAGGCTCACCCCTCCACTTT,CSARWGQGGSPLHF
many,NA,TRBV28,TRBJ1-1,11,TGTGCCAGCAACCAGAACACTGAAGCTTTCTTT,CASNQNTEAFF
NA,NA,TRBV28,TRBJ1-5,18,TGTGCCAGCAGTTTGTCGACCCTATCCCGGAAGGGCAATCAGCCCCAGCATTTT,CASSLSTLSRKGNQPQHF
many,NA,TRBV5-5,TRBJ2-1,14,TGTGCCAGCAGCTTGTCGGGGGTCAGAAATGAGCAGTTCTTC,CASSLSGVRNEQFF
few,TRBD2,TRBV5-5,TRBJ2-6,16,TGTGCCAGCAGCTTGGTTAGCGGGACTGGGGCCAACGTCCTGACTTTC,CASSLVSGTGANVLTF
few,TRBD2,TRBV20-1,TRBJ2-3,17,TGCAGTGCTAGAGTACTAGCGGGAGGGCCAAGCACAGATACGCAGTATTTT,CSARVLAGGPSTDTQYF
NA,NA,TRBV18,TRBJ2-1,13,TGTGCCAGCTCCTCCTTGGCCGCAAATGAGCAGTTCTTC,CASSSLAANEQFF
NA,NA,TRBV5-6,TRBJ2-7,14,TGTGCCAGCAGCTTGTACGGAATCTCCTACGAGCAGTACTTC,CASSLYGISYEQYF
many,TRBD1,TRBV28,TRBJ1-2,14,TGTGCCAGCAGTTCGACAGGGGGCATCTATGGCTACACCTTC,CASSSTGGIYGYTF
NA,TRBD2,TRBV20-1,TRBJ2-7,12,TGCAGTGCTAGACCGGGGGGGTACGAGCAGTACTTC,CSARPGGYEQYF
few,NA,TRBV11-2,TRBJ1-1,13,TGTGCCAGCAGCTTTAACAGGGACACTGAAGCTTTCTTT,CASSFNRDTEAFF
many,TRBD1,TRBV19,TRBJ1-2,13,TGTGCCAGTAGTATCGGGACAGGGGGTGGCTACACCTTC,CASSIGTGGGYTF
few,NA,TRBV3-1,TRBJ1-6,13,TGTGCCAGCAGCCAAAGGACTGGTTCACCCCTCCACTTT,CASSQRTGSPLHF
many,TRBD2,TRBV7-8,TRBJ2-4,16,TGTGCCAGCAGCTTAGTAGCGGGGCTAGCCAAAAACATTCAGTACTTC,CASSLVAGLAKNIQYF
many,NA,TRBV29-1,TRBJ2-7,13,TGCAGCGTTGCCCTAACATCCGCTTACGAGCAGTACTTC,CSVALTSAYEQYF
many,NA,TRBV29-1,TRBJ2-1,13,TGCAGCGTTGAAGGGGAGAATTACAATGAGCAGTTCTTC,CSVEGENYNEQFF
NA,NA,TRBV12-3/TRBV12-4,TRBJ1-3,15,TGTGCCAGCAGTTACCGTGGTGGTTATGGAAACACCATATATTTT,CASSYRGGYGNTIYF
many,NA,TRBV28,TRBJ1-1,14,TGTGCCAGCAGTCCCGGACAGTCGAACACTGAAGCTTTCTTT,CASSPGQSNTEAFF
NA,TRBD1,TRBV28,TRBJ2-7,14,TGTGCCAGCAGTCCCCCCCACAGGGGTGGTTGGCAGTACTTC,CASSPPHRGGWQYF
many,TRBD1,TRBV20-1,TRBJ2-7,13,TGCAGTGCTGGCCGGGACAGGACCTACGAGCAGTACTTC,CSAGRDRTYEQYF
many,NA,TRBV5-1,TRBJ2-2,15,TGCGCCAGCAGCTTGGTCGCGGGTAACACCGGGGAGCTGTTTTTT,CASSLVAGNTGELFF
few,NA,TRBV5-1,TRBJ1-2,15,TGCGCCAGCAGCTTTGGATCGGTTCGGGGCTATGGCTACACCTTC,CASSFGSVRGYGYTF
few,NA,TRBV20-1,TRBJ1-1,14,TGCAGTGTCCAAAGTAGGGTTATGAACACTGAAGCTTTCTTT,CSVQSRVMNTEAFF
NA,TRBD2,TRBV12-3/TRBV12-4,TRBJ2-3,12,TGTGCCAGCGGGACTAACACAGATACGCAGTATTTT,CASGTNTDTQYF
many,TRBD1,TRBV6-2/TRBV6-3,TRBJ1-5,14,TGTGCCAGCACTCCCTCTGACAGGGATCAGCCCCAGCATTTT,CASTPSDRDQPQHF
few,NA,TRBV6-1,TRBJ2-3,11,TGTGCCAGCAGGGAGCCTGATACGCAGTATTTT,CASREPDTQYF